These 20 T cell receptor beta chains were all obtained from the same sample, sequenced in a study of cytomegalovirus exposure and HLA in healthy donors (dated 2017 in TCRdb). Libraries were prepared through the immunoSEQ multiplex PCR assay. For the multiplex PCR, a mixture combining 60 forward primers for TCR Vbeta segments and 13 reverse primers for TCR Jbeta segments was used. What TCRdb holds here is the immuneACCESS table cut down to in-frame rearrangements. Part of the clones is not present; checked against another copy, under half of the missing clones reflect an unresolved V gene, and the others are unexplained. Present in this sample are 110,000 to 150,000 clones, roughly 76% of which were seen just once. Around 14% of the sample is taken by the ten largest. Material: PBMCs. These TCRs come from a human donor in good health.

The V gene is TRBV9, the J gene TRBJ2-7, with 9 positions matching TRBD1. CDR1 is SGDLS and CDR2 is YYNGEE in the germline V gene. The ends lost 3 bases at V and 5 bases at J; junction bases unmatched: 9. The CDR3 is 15 amino acids. The CDR3 protein is CASSEQGTGTNEQYF. CDR3 in DNA: TGTGCCAGCAGCGAACAAGGGACAGGGACCAACGAGCAGTACTTC. Full variable domain (missing parts from reference TRBV9 and TRBJ2-7): DSGVTQTPKHLITATGQRVTLRCSPRSGDLSVYWYQQSLDQGLQFLIQYYNGEERAKGNILERFSAQQFPDLHSELNLSSLELGDSALYFCASSEQGTGTNEQYFGPGTRLTVT.

This chain uses TRBV4-2 with TRBJ2-7; tentatively, D is TRBD2 (6 bases). CDR1 and CDR2 from the germline V gene are LGHNA and YNFKEQ. The CDR3 contains 14 residues. V was trimmed by 1 base and J by 5 bases, leaving 12 bases between them. The CDR3 region is CASSQGLETHEQYF. CDR3 DNA: TGTGCCAGCAGCCAAGGACTAGAGACGCACGAGCAGTACTTC.

The chain joins TRBV5-4 to TRBJ2-7; 9 positions match TRBD1. The V segment lost 2 bases and the J segment 1 base; nucleotides outside the gene matches: 1. Germline V gives CDR1 SGHNT, CDR2 YYREEE (reference sequence). The CDR3 runs to 14 residues. CDR3 in DNA: TGTGCCAGCAGCTTCGGGACAGGGTCCTACGAGCAGTACTTC. Its protein is CASSFGTGSYEQYF.

This sequence joins TRBV6-5 and TRBJ2-5, with TRBD2 as a possible D gene (6 bases). The tail of the sequence fits TRBJ2-7 better, so the J call may be wrong. CDR1 and CDR2 from the germline V gene are MNHEY and SVGAGI. CDR3 length: 12 residues. CDR3 amino acids: CASRGGSYEQYF. In DNA, the CDR3 is TGTGCCAGCAGGGGGGGATCCTACGAGCAGTACTTC.

J is TRBJ1-6 and V is TRBV5-8; tentative D call: TRBD1 (6 bases). From germline, CDR1 is SGHTS and CDR2 YDEGEE. Trimming took off 5 bases at V and 7 bases at J, with 10 bases between the two ends. This CDR3 has 13 amino acids. CDR3 nucleotides: TGTGCCAGCAGTATCAGGGGAAATTCACCCCTCCACTTT. It encodes CASSIRGNSPLHF.

V is TRBV4-1 and J is TRBJ2-7; the match to TRBD2 covers 8 bases. Unmatched junction bases numbered 4, after V lost 1 base and J lost 2 bases. The length of the CDR3 is 15 residues. Germline CDR1 MGHRA, CDR2 YSYEKL. CDR3 nucleotides: TGCGCCAGCAGCCAAGGTGTAGCGGGACCCTACGAGCAGTACTTC. Translating it yields CASSQGVAGPYEQYF.

The gene calls are TRBV13 and TRBJ2-7, with 8 bases identical to TRBD1. With 2 bases clipped from V and 5 bases from J, the junction kept 8 bases outside the gene matches. In germline, CDR1 is PRHDT, CDR2 FYEKMQ (reference sequence). The CDR3 totals 15 residues. The CDR3 nucleotides read TGTGCCAGCAGCTTAAACCTGGGACAGGTTAACGAGCAGTACTTC. Protein product: CASSLNLGQVNEQYF.

The V gene is TRBV4-1, the J gene TRBJ2-2; 10 bases are shared with TRBD2. Trimming removed 1 base from V and 1 base from J; junction bases left unmatched: 3. Germline V gene sequence: CDR1 MGHRA, CDR2 YSYEKL. CDR3 length equals 17 residues. CDR3 coding DNA: TGCGCCAGCAGCCAAGGGGCTAGCGGGAGGAACACCGGGGAGCTGTTTTTT. Translated: CASSQGASGRNTGELFF.

The chain links TRBV5-1 to TRBJ2-2; D is perhaps TRBD2 (5 bases). The germline CDR1 and CDR2 sequences are SGHRS and YFSETQ. Trimming took 0 bases from V and 9 from J, leaving 9 bases between them. CDR3 length: 13 amino acids. CDR3: CASSLEPGRELFF. The CDR3 DNA follows: TGCGCCAGCAGCTTGGAGCCCGGGAGGGAGCTGTTTTTT.

This clone was detected a few times. The chain recombines TRBV7-3 with TRBJ2-1, with D perhaps TRBD2 (5 bases). Germline loops: CDR1 SGHTA, CDR2 FQGTGA. This CDR3 is built from 13 residues. V dropped 2 bases and J dropped 8 bases, with 10 bases sitting between them. CDR3 sequence reads: CASSLQARDEQFF. CDR3 DNA sequence: TGTGCCAGCAGCTTACAGGCGAGGGATGAGCAGTTCTTC.

The V call is TRBV18, the J call TRBJ2-4; 8 bases match TRBD1. Losses at the gene ends were 6 bases for V and 8 bases for J; bases not matched to a gene: 12. This CDR3 region has 15 residues. Germline CDR1 is KGHSH and CDR2 is LQKENI. The CDR3 here is CASSNTGQGWDIQYF. In nucleotides, the CDR3 is TGTGCCAGCTCGAACACCGGACAGGGTTGGGACATTCAGTACTTC.

J is TRBJ1-1 and V is TRBV20-1, with D possibly being TRBD1 (6 bases). The CDR3 covers 11 residues. Germline loops: CDR1 DFQATT, CDR2 SNEGSKA (reference sequence). The V and J ends lost 7 bases and 5 bases respectively, with 11 bases between them. The CDR3 DNA is TGCAGTGTTGAGGGGGAAACTGAAGCTTTCTTT. Translation: CSVEGETEAFF.

This chain uses TRBV27 with TRBJ1-2, with D uncertain. V was trimmed by 3 bases and J by 5 bases, leaving 19 bases between them. This CDR3 is 16 amino acids long. In germline, CDR1 is MNHEY, CDR2 SMNVEV (reference sequence). CDR3 nucleotide sequence: TGTGCCAGCAGTTTGGCCATGGGAGCGGCAGATTATGGCTACACCTTC. This codes for CASSLAMGAADYGYTF.

Comment on this clone: This specimen includes other DNA sequences encoding the same CDR3. The J gene is TRBJ2-2, the V gene TRBV19, with 8 bases matching TRBD1. CDR1 and CDR2 (germline): LNHDA, SQIVND (reference sequence). CDR3 length: 13 amino acids. The ends lost 8 bases at V and 4 bases at J; junction bases unmatched: 3. The DNA for the CDR3 is TGTGCCAGTTCAACAGGGGGCACCGGGGAGCTGTTTTTT. It encodes CASSTGGTGELFF.

The chain has TRBV18 and TRBJ1-2; weak D call: TRBD1 (5 bases). The CDR3 runs to 16 residues. Germline CDR1 KGHSH, CDR2 LQKENI. Trimming removed 3 bases from V and 2 bases from J, with 16 bases in between. The DNA of the CDR3 is TGTGCCAGCTCACCTTTTCTTCCGGGGGAAAACTATGGCTACACCTTC. Protein: CASSPFLPGENYGYTF.

The CDR3 bases are TGTGCCTGGAGTAGCGATGAGCAGTTCTTC. Its protein product is CAWSSDEQFF. The chain uses TRBV30 and TRBJ2-1, with D hard to call. Trimming pared 2 bases from V and 8 bases from J, leaving 4 bases between. Germline V CDR1 and CDR2: GTSNPN, SVGIG (reference sequence). The CDR3 covers 10 residues.

In this sample, this clone turned up once. The J gene is TRBJ2-7, the V gene TRBV2; 9 bases match TRBD1. With V trimmed by 8 bases and J by 5 bases, 10 bases remained unmatched. The germline V gene has CDR1 SNHLY and CDR2 FYNNEI. The CDR3 spans 14 residues. The chain's CDR3 is CASHPGQGYHEQYF. The CDR3 DNA sequence: TGTGCCAGCCACCCAGGACAGGGGTACCACGAGCAGTACTTC. Full variable domain (remainder filled in from reference TRBV2 and TRBJ2-7): EPEVTQTPSHQVTQMGQEVILRCVPISNHLYFYWYRQILGQKVEFLVSFYNNEISEKSEIFDDQFSVERPDGSNFTLKIRSTKLEDSAMYFCASHPGQGYHEQYFGPGTRLTVT.

V is TRBV30 and J is TRBJ2-4; TRBD2 matches 14 bases. Germline CDR1 is GTSNPN and CDR2 is SVGIG (reference sequence). With 1 base clipped from V and 7 bases from J, the junction kept 9 bases outside the gene matches. CDR3 size: 17 residues. DNA for the CDR3: TGTGCCTGGAGTGCCTCCGGGACTAGCGGGAGTAGGAACATTCAGTACTTC. Its protein is CAWSASGTSGSRNIQYF.

J is TRBJ2-7 and V is TRBV6-1, with 10 bases fitting TRBD1. Unmatched junction bases numbered 9, after V lost 10 bases and J lost 3 bases. Germline lookup yields CDR1 MNHNS and CDR2 SASEGT. The length of the CDR3 is 14 residues. The CDR3: CAILAGTGDYEQYF. CDR3 nucleotides: TGTGCCATACTGGCCGGGACAGGGGACTACGAGCAGTACTTC.

The chain carries TRBV7-3 and TRBJ2-1; tentatively, D is TRBD2 (5 bases). The CDR3 is made up of 15 amino acids. V lost 2 bases to trimming and J lost 7 bases, with 15 bases between them. CDR1 and CDR2 from the germline V gene are SGHTA and FQGTGA. CDR3: CASSLVSGLRNEQFF. In DNA form, the CDR3 reads TGTGCCAGCAGCTTAGTGAGCGGCCTCAGGAATGAGCAGTTCTTC.